These 28 T cell receptor beta chains came from one sample sequenced in a study of blood T cell repertoires in COVID-19. TCRdb keeps only in-frame clones here, not all; method: immunoSEQ multiplex PCR. The table includes 210,000 or so clones, approximately 80% detected once. The material sequenced was peripheral blood. Receptor source: a woman of 80 years or more with COVID-19, enrolled during active disease.

This chain connects TRBV6-1 to TRBJ1-5; D is undetermined. The germline CDR1 and CDR2 sequences are MNHNS and SASEGT. The V and J ends lost 0 bases and 1 base respectively, with 10 bases between them. The CDR3 loop spans 16 amino acids. CDR3 coding DNA: TGTGCCAGCAGTGAAGCGTGGAGGGTGAGCAATCAGCCCCAGCATTTT. Translated: CASSEAWRVSNQPQHF.

The J gene is TRBJ1-1, the V gene TRBV18; D gene ambiguous. Germline CDR1 reads KGHSH; CDR2 reads LQKENI. The CDR3 spans 11 residues. Deletions cut 5 bases from V and 6 bases from J, with 7 bases between. This chain's CDR3 is CASSSGSEAFF. The CDR3 coding sequence is TGTGCCAGCTCATCCGGGTCTGAAGCTTTCTTT.

The chain has TRBV21-1 and TRBJ1-1; TRBD1 is the table's D call, not checked against the DNA. TRBV21-1 is noted as a pseudogene. This CDR3 has 16 residues. For the CDR3, the DNA is TGTGCCAGCCGGCAGTTAGTGGGACAGCCGAACACTGAAGCTTTCTTT. Translating gives CASRQLVGQPNTEAFF.

V is TRBV9 and J is TRBJ1-2, with D perhaps matching TRBD1 (6 bases). The V end was cut by 3 bases, the J end by 3 bases, with 12 bases between. The CDR3 has 14 amino acids. The germline CDR1 and CDR2 sequences are SGDLS and YYNGEE. This CDR3 is CASSGGQGYYGYTF. Here the CDR3 DNA reads TGTGCCAGCAGCGGGGGGCAGGGCTACTATGGCTACACCTTC. The entire variable domain, with the rest obtained from reference TRBV9 and TRBJ1-2, is as follows: DSGVTQTPKHLITATGQRVTLRCSPRSGDLSVYWYQQSLDQGLQFLIQYYNGEERAKGNILERFSAQQFPDLHSELNLSSLELGDSALYFCASSGGQGYYGYTFGSGTRLTVV.

This rearrangement joins TRBV2 to TRBJ1-6; TRBD1 matches 7 bases. The germline V gene encodes CDR1 SNHLY and CDR2 FYNNEI. With 4 bases clipped from V and 2 bases from J, the junction kept 8 bases outside the gene matches. The CDR3 is 17 amino acids. The CDR3 loop is CASSVTGAEAYNSPLHF. CDR3 nucleotide sequence: TGTGCCAGCAGTGTAACAGGGGCTGAGGCCTATAATTCACCCCTCCACTTT.

This clone was detected only a few times. This rearrangement joins TRBV14 to TRBJ1-1; D is ambiguous. V was clipped by 2 bases and J by 0 bases, with 19 bases between them. The CDR3 is 18 residues long. Per germline, CDR1 SGHDN and CDR2 FVKESK. CDR3 coding DNA: TGTGCCAGCAGCCAATTCAGGATCGCCGATCCAATGAACACTGAAGCTTTCTTT. Translated: CASSQFRIADPMNTEAFF.

The J gene is TRBJ2-1, the V gene TRBV7-8, with 8 positions matching TRBD1. The CDR3 length is 14 residues. The germline V gene encodes CDR1 SGHVS and CDR2 FQNEAQ. Trimming took 4 bases from V and 8 from J; bases not matched to a gene: 7. CDR3 region: CASSSGQGKDEQFF. The CDR3 DNA reads TGTGCCAGCAGCTCAGGACAGGGAAAAGATGAGCAGTTCTTC.

The CDR3 loop reads CASSPHPLRGSQETQYF. CDR3 sequence (DNA): TGTGCCAGCAGCCCCCACCCCTTGCGGGGGTCACAAGAGACCCAGTACTTC. The V gene is TRBV5-4, the J gene TRBJ2-5; TRBD2 matches at 7 bases. CDR1 and CDR2 (germline): SGHNT, YYREEE (reference sequence). This CDR3 is built from 17 residues. Trimming took 4 bases from V and 2 from J; bases not matched to a gene: 14.

J is TRBJ1-1 and V is TRBV27; 7 nucleotides agree with TRBD1. Germline values: CDR1 MNHEY, CDR2 SMNVEV (reference sequence). The CDR3 has 14 residues. The ends lost 7 bases at V and 3 bases at J; junction bases unmatched: 8. The CDR3 here is CASIKDRYHTEAFF. The DNA of the CDR3 is TGTGCCAGCATAAAGGACAGGTACCACACTGAAGCTTTCTTT.

The CDR3 coding sequence is TGTGCCAGCAGCGCGGGTCCGGCACTGAGTAATGAAAAACTGTTTTTT. Amino acids: CASSAGPALSNEKLFF. This chain links TRBV9 with TRBJ1-4; D not certain. Germline CDR1 is SGDLS and CDR2 is YYNGEE. This CDR3 is built from 16 residues. Trimming removed 3 bases from V and 4 bases from J, with 16 bases in between.

The V gene is TRBV7-9, the J gene TRBJ2-3; 12 nucleotides match TRBD2. The CDR3 length is 15 residues. Germline V gene lookup returns CDR1 SEHNR and CDR2 FQNEAQ (reference sequence). V was clipped by 4 bases and J by 6 bases; unmatched bases: 5. CDR3 DNA: TGTGCCAGCAGCTCTAGCGGGGGGGGTGTGGATACGCAGTATTTT. Amino acids: CASSSSGGGVDTQYF.

This clone appeared a single time. The V call is TRBV7-9, the J call TRBJ1-1; 7 positions match TRBD1. Germline V gene data show CDR1 as SEHNR and CDR2 as FQNEAQ (reference sequence). Unmatched junction bases numbered 0, after V lost 1 base and J lost 4 bases. This CDR3 contains 13 residues. This CDR3 is CASSLGDSTEAFF. Written as DNA, the CDR3 is TGTGCCAGCAGCTTAGGGGACAGCACTGAAGCTTTCTTT. Variable domain in full (rest from reference TRBV7-9 and TRBJ1-1): DTGVSQNPRHKITKRGQNVTFRCDPISEHNRLYWYRQTLGQGPEFLTYFQNEAQLEKSRLLSDRFSAERPKGSFSTLEIQRTEQGDSAMYLCASSLGDSTEAFFGQGTRLTVV.

V and J are TRBV11-1 and TRBJ1-3; D gene ambiguous. The CDR3 is 13 residues long. Per germline, CDR1 SGHAT and CDR2 FQDESV (reference sequence). V dropped 2 bases and J dropped 2 bases, with 4 bases sitting between them. Here the CDR3 DNA reads TGTGCCAGCAGCTTACAGGCTGGAAACACCATATATTTT. It translates to CASSLQAGNTIYF.

The V gene is TRBV5-1, the J gene TRBJ2-1; 13 nucleotides match TRBD2. Losses at the gene ends were 5 bases for V and 0 bases for J; bases not matched to a gene: 2. From germline, CDR1 is SGHRS and CDR2 YFSETQ. The CDR3 runs to 16 residues. In DNA form, the CDR3 reads TGCGCCAGCAGACTAGCGGGGGGGAGCTCCTACAATGAGCAGTTCTTC. Protein: CASRLAGGSSYNEQFF.

The chain uses TRBV5-1 and TRBJ1-3; D remains ambiguous. Trimming pared 4 bases from V and 0 bases from J, leaving 8 bases between. Per germline, CDR1 SGHRS and CDR2 YFSETQ. There are 14 residues in the CDR3. The CDR3 DNA is TGCGCCAGCAGCGCGCAGGACTCTGGAAACACCATATATTTT. Amino acids: CASSAQDSGNTIYF. The full variable domain, with the rest looked up from reference TRBV5-1 and TRBJ1-3, is KAGVTQTPRYLIKTRGQQVTLSCSPISGHRSVSWYQQTPGQGLQFLFEYFSETQRNKGNFPGRFSGRQFSNSRSEMNVSTLELGDSALYLCASSAQDSGNTIYFGEGSWLTVV.

The chain recombines TRBV3-1 (or the pseudogene TRBV3-2) with TRBJ1-6; D may be TRBD1 (5 bases). V was clipped by 0 bases and J by 9 bases, with 9 bases between them. Looked up from germline, CDR1 is LGHDT and CDR2 is YNNKEL (reference sequence). The CDR3 contains 14 residues. The chain's CDR3 is CASSQELQGSPLHF. The CDR3 region has the DNA TGTGCCAGCAGCCAAGAGCTGCAGGGTTCACCCCTCCACTTT.

V gene TRBV5-1 combines with J gene TRBJ2-5; the D gene is possibly TRBD2 (5 bases). The CDR3 loop spans 14 amino acids. The germline V gene has CDR1 SGHRS and CDR2 YFSETQ. Trimming stripped 5 bases from V and 2 bases from J, with 13 bases between. CDR3 amino acids: CASRIEGGQETQYF. The CDR3 bases are TGCGCCAGCAGAATTGAGGGCGGACAAGAGACCCAGTACTTC. Complete variable domain (other parts from reference TRBV5-1 and TRBJ2-5): KAGVTQTPRYLIKTRGQQVTLSCSPISGHRSVSWYQQTPGQGLQFLFEYFSETQRNKGNFPGRFSGRQFSNSRSEMNVSTLELGDSALYLCASRIEGGQETQYFGPGTRLLVL.

The gene calls are TRBV19 and TRBJ1-2; no definite D call. CDR3 length equals 12 residues. CDR1 is LNHDA and CDR2 is SQIVND in the germline V gene (reference sequence). V was shortened by 9 bases and J by 5 bases, with 13 bases between the two germline ends. The CDR3 DNA reads TGTGCCAGCCAAGAGGCATATTATGGCTACACCTTC. The encoded protein is CASQEAYYGYTF.

This clone has only one observation. The chain has TRBV9 and TRBJ1-5, with TRBD1 as a possible D gene (5 bases). V dropped 3 bases and J dropped 2 bases, with 12 bases sitting between them. CDR3 length: 15 residues. Germline V gene sequence: CDR1 SGDLS, CDR2 YYNGEE. The DNA of the CDR3 is TGTGCCAGCAGCGCGATAGGGGATGGCAATCAGCCCCAGCATTTT. Its protein product is CASSAIGDGNQPQHF.

This clone came up once. V is TRBV2 and J is TRBJ1-2; 7 bases are a match to TRBD1. This CDR3 contains 13 residues. The ends lost 9 bases at V and 6 bases at J; junction bases unmatched: 10. CDR1 and CDR2 (germline): SNHLY, FYNNEI. CDR3 in amino acids: CARLGDSSNGYTF. The CDR3 bases are TGTGCCAGGCTAGGGGACAGTTCCAATGGCTACACCTTC.

The chain recombines TRBV6-6 with TRBJ2-1; D call uncertain. The germline V gene has CDR1 MNHNY and CDR2 SVGAGI (reference sequence). The CDR3 has 14 amino acids. V lost 6 bases to trimming and J lost 1 base, with 10 bases between them. The CDR3 sequence: CASSLRPSYNEQFF. In DNA, the CDR3 is TGTGCCAGCAGCCTACGCCCTTCCTACAATGAGCAGTTCTTC.

The chain recombines TRBV3-1 (or the pseudogene TRBV3-2) with TRBJ1-6, with D hard to call. Germline lookup yields CDR1 LGHDT and CDR2 YNNKEL (reference sequence). The length of the CDR3 is 17 residues. Trimming took 0 bases from V and 0 from J, leaving 9 bases between them. The CDR3 DNA follows: TGTGCCAGCAGCCAAGAGAGGGCCCTCTCCTATAATTCACCCCTCCACTTT. Translating gives CASSQERALSYNSPLHF.

This clone has only a few counts. The genes are TRBV5-6 and TRBJ1-1; D gene unclear. The CDR3 length is 14 residues. Germline CDR1 and CDR2: SGHDT and YYEEEE. V was trimmed by 5 bases and J by 7 bases, leaving 18 bases between them. CDR3 residues: CASSSSAETNEAFF. CDR3 coding DNA: TGTGCCAGCAGTTCGAGCGCGGAGACGAATGAAGCTTTCTTT.

This clone was seen a single time. J is TRBJ2-4 and V is TRBV5-1; no clear D gene. V was cut by 4 bases and J by 7 bases, with 12 bases left in between. The CDR3 consists of 13 residues. Germline CDR1 and CDR2: SGHRS and YFSETQ. CDR3 DNA sequence: TGCGCCAGCAGCCCCACCACTCCGAACATTCAGTACTTC. Translation gives CASSPTTPNIQYF.

The rearrangement joins TRBV5-4 to TRBJ2-3, with a weak D call TRBD2 (6 bases). Between the trimmed V and J ends, which lost 4 bases and 0 bases, there was a span of 12 bases. Germline V gives CDR1 SGHNT, CDR2 YYREEE (reference sequence). CDR3 length: 15 amino acids. CDR3 sequence (DNA): TGTGCCAGCAGCCCCGGGGGTACTAGCACAGATACGCAGTATTTT. It specifies CASSPGGTSTDTQYF.

Written as DNA, the CDR3 is TGTGCCAGCACCTTCGGGAGTTCGAACACCGGGGAGCTGTTTTTT. It encodes CASTFGSSNTGELFF. The V gene is TRBV7-9, the J gene TRBJ2-2, with a tentative D call TRBD2 (6 bases). This CDR3 spans 15 amino acids. V was trimmed by 7 bases and J by 0 bases, leaving 12 bases between them. Germline CDR1 SEHNR, CDR2 FQNEAQ (reference sequence).

The chain links TRBV10-3 to TRBJ1-1; weak D call: TRBD1 (5 bases). The CDR3 consists of 12 residues. From germline, CDR1 is ENHRY and CDR2 SYGVKD. Trimming stripped 3 bases from V and 8 bases from J, with 10 bases between. The CDR3 reads CAISDPNREAFF. The CDR3 DNA sequence: TGTGCCATCAGTGACCCGAACAGGGAAGCTTTCTTT.

The V call is TRBV3-1 (or the pseudogene TRBV3-2), the J call TRBJ1-2; tentative D call: TRBD1 (6 bases). Germline CDR1 LGHDT, CDR2 YNNKEL (reference sequence). This CDR3 has 14 residues. Between the trimmed V and J ends, which lost 3 bases and 6 bases, there was a span of 14 bases. The CDR3 DNA reads TGTGCCAGCAGCCATCTGGACAGAGCGGATGGCTACACCTTC. It translates to CASSHLDRADGYTF.